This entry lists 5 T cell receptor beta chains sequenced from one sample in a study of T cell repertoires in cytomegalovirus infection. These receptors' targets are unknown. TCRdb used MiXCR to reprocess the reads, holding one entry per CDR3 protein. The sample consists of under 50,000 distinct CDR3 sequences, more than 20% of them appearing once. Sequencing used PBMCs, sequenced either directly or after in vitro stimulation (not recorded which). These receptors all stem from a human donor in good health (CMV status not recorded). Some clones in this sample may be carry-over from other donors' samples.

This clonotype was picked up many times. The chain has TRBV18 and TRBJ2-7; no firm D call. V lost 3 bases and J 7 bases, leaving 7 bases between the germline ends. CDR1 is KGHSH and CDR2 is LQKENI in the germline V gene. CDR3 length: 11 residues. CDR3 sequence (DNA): TGTGCCAGCTCACCCGGGCGGGAGCAGTACTTC. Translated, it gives CASSPGREQYF.

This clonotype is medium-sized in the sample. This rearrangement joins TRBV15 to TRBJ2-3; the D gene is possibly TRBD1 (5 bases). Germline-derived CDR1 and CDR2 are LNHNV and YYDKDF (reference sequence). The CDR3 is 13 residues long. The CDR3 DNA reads TGTGCGACAAGTCCCCCGACAGCAGATACGCAGTATTTT. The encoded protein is CATSPPTADTQYF.

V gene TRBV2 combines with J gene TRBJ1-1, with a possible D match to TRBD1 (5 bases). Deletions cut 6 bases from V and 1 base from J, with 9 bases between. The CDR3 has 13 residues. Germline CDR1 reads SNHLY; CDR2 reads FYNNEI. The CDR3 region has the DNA TGTGCCAGCAGGCGGGACTCGAACACTGAAGCTTTCTTT. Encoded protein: CASRRDSNTEAFF.

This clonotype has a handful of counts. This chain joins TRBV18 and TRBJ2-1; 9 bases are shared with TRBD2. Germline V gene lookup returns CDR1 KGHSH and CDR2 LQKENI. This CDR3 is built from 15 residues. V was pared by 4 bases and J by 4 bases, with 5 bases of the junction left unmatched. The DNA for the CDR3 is TGTGCCAGCTCACAAAAGCGGGAGGCGTACAATGAGCAGTTCTTC. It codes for CASSQKREAYNEQFF.

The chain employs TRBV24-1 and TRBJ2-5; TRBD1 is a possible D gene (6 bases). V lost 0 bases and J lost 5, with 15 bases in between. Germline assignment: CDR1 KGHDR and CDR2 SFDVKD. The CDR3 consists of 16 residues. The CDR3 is CATSDLRREGVETQYF. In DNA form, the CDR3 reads TGTGCCACCAGTGATTTGCGCCGAGAGGGGGTGGAGACCCAGTACTTC.